The sequence of this TCR beta chain was determined in a study of T-cell memory formation after mild COVID-19. TCRdb processed the 5' RACE reads anew with MiXCR; each CDR3 protein has one entry. The data contain around 300,000 distinct CDR3 sequences, around 13% of them seen just once; the ten biggest clones take up about a fifth. This clonotype was picked up many times. The CDR3 has 15 amino acids. Germline CDR1 reads SGHAT; CDR2 reads FQDESV (reference sequence). V lost 4 bases to trimming and J lost 4 bases; unmatched junction nucleotides: 5. Sequenced: PBMCs or a T cell subset sorted from them (not recorded which). This chain connects TRBV11-1 to TRBJ2-4, with TRBD1 identical over 9 bases. The source of this sequence is a young man who had mild COVID-19 (a few samples of this study predate the infection). Cell type and time point are not known. This CDR3 reads CASSSSQGAKNIQYF. CDR3 DNA: TGTGCCAGCAGCTCCTCACAGGGGGCGAAAAACATTCAGTACTTC.